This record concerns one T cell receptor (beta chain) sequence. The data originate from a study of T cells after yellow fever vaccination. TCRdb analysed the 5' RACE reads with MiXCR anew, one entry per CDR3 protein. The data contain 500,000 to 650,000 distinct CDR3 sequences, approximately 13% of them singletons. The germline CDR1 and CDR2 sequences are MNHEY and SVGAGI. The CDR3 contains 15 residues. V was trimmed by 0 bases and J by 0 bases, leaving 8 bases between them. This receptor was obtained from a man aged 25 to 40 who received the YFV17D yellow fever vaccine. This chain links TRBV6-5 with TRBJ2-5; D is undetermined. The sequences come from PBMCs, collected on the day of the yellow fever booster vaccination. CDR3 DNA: TGTGCCAGCAGTTACTCGATTCGGGACCAAGAGACCCAGTACTTC. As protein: CASSYSIRDQETQYF.